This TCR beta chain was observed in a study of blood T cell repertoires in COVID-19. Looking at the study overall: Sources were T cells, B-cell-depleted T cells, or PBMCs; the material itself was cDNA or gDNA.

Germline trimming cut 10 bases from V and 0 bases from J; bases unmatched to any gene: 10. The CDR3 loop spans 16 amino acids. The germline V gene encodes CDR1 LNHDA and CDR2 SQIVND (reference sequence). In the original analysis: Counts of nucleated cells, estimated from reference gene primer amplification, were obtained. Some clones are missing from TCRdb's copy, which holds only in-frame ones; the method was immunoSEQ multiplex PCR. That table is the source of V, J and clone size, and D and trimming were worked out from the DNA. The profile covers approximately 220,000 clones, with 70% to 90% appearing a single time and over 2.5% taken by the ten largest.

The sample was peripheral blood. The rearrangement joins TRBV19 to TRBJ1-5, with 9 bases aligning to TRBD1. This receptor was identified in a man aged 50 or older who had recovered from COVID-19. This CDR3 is CATSDRGGSSNQPQHF. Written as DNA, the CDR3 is TGTGCCACCTCAGACAGGGGGGGGAGTAGCAATCAGCCCCAGCATTTT.